This section outlines one T cell receptor (beta chain) sequence together with its context. Its antigen is not known. These data are taken from a study of T cell responses to AZD1222 COVID-19 vaccine. The CDR3 runs 16 residues. V was pared by 6 bases and J by 8 bases, with 14 bases of the junction left unmatched. From germline, CDR1 is MDHEN and CDR2 SYDVKM. Here immunoSEQ multiplex PCR was the method, and the copy in TCRdb shows in-frame clones only, minus some. The table lists 250,000 to 300,000 clones, 90% to 95% of them singletons. Points from the study as a whole: At baseline, seropositivity was found in only six or seven AZD1222 recipients. Every sample of the repertoires postdated the peak T cell response. Two AZD1222 administrations were followed by greater Spike-specific TCR breadth and depth. Reports say nearly half of spike-specific TCRs go after unmutated variant regions.

This sequence was found in an adult who received the AZD1222 COVID-19 vaccine. Source: peripheral blood, taken 28 days after the second AZD1222 dose. The chain recombines TRBV28 with TRBJ2-1; TRBD1 matches 9 bases. CDR3 nucleotides: TGTGCCAGCAGAGCTCCCCCGGGACAGGGTGGAGATGAGCAGTTCTTC. This translates into CASRAPPGQGGDEQFF.